The present TCR beta chain was sequenced within a study of blood T cell repertoires in COVID-19. Study at large: Sites across the United States, Italy and Spain contributed samples from acute and convalescent COVID-19. Nucleic acid was either cDNA or gDNA, and it came from T cells, B-cell-depleted T cells, or PBMCs.

V gave up 4 bases and J gave up 2 bases; unmatched junction bases: 4. This CDR3 contains 15 residues. From germline, CDR1 is LNHNV and CDR2 YYDKDF (reference sequence). Original processing methods: Amplification of reference gene primers was used by the study to estimate nucleated cell counts. The data were produced by immunoSEQ multiplex PCR, yet TCRdb's version contains in-frame clones alone and is incomplete. The DNA gave D and trimming, while V, J and clone size come from that table. The sample carries roughly 180,000 clones, about 78% recorded once. This clone was counted a single time. This clonotype was sampled from a woman between 45 and 60 years old with active or convalescent COVID-19. The sample taken for sequencing was peripheral blood. The genes are TRBV15 and TRBJ2-1, with 8 bases lining up with TRBD2. CDR3 sequence reads: CATSTASGPYNEQFF. CDR3 nucleotides: TGTGCCACCAGCACGGCTAGCGGGCCCTACAATGAGCAGTTCTTC.